This T cell receptor (beta chain) was captured by sequencing in a study of cytomegalovirus exposure and HLA in healthy donors. The study's findings and limits: TCR beta chains numbering roughly 150 were designated cytomegalovirus-associated. The CMV antigen specificity of three CMV-associated chains was confirmed through in vitro analysis. The classifier was said to identify cytomegalovirus status with high specificity and sensitivity.

The validation cohort, a group of over a hundred subjects, included the donors and was separate from the approximately 650-subject first cohort. The protocol was immunoSEQ multiplex PCR, while the TCRdb copy is restricted to in-frame clones and leaves out a portion. The profile shows 130,000 to 150,000 clones, about 89% of them singletons. V lost 4 bases and J 4 bases, leaving 15 bases between the germline ends. The CDR3 extends over 15 amino acids. Germline V gene sequence: CDR1 SGDLS, CDR2 YYNGEE. This clone was counted once. Its target is not known. Sequenced: PBMCs. This TCR was recovered from a woman aged 18-29 years in good health and CMV-seropositive. The chain recombines TRBV9 with TRBJ2-1; possible D gene TRBD2, 5 bases. CDR3 nucleotide sequence: TGTGCCAGCAGCTTCCAGGCTAGCCGATACAATGAGCAGTTCTTC. Its translation is CASSFQASRYNEQFF.